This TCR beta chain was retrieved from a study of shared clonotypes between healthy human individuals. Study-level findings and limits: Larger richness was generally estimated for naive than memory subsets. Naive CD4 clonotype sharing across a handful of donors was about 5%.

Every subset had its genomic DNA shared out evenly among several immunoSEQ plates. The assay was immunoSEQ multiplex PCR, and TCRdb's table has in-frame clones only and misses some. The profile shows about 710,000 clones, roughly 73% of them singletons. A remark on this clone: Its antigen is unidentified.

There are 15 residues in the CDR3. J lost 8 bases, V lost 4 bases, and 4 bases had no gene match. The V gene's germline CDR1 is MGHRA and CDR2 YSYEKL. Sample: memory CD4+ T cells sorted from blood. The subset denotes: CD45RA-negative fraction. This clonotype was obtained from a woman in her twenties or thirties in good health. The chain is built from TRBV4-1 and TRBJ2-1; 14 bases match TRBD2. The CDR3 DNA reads TGCGCCAGCAGCCTCGGGACTAGCGGGAGTGATGAGCAGTTCTTC. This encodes CASSLGTSGSDEQFF.